Each of the 30 T cell receptor beta chains below was sequenced from the same sample in a study of radiation and T cells in renal cell carcinoma. Profiling relied on immunoSEQ multiplex PCR, and the TCRdb table lists in-frame clones only, not all of them. Of some 120,000 clones in the sample, over 75% were seen once. Specified time point: blood 2 weeks post-SBRT. Treatment: 15 Gy SBRT to primary tumor, nephrectomy 4 weeks later. This material consisted of blood, taken from a patient whose treatment included radiotherapy and nephrectomy. These receptors were collected from a woman between 55 and 75 years old with renal cell carcinoma.

The J gene is TRBJ1-2, the V gene TRBV6-5, with TRBD1 matching 9 bases. The ends lost 5 bases at V and 5 bases at J; junction bases unmatched: 6. The CDR3 contains 14 residues. Germline V CDR1 and CDR2: MNHEY, SVGAGI. Here the CDR3 DNA reads TGTGCCAGCAGTCCAAACAGGGGGCAGTATGGCTACACCTTC. It translates to CASSPNRGQYGYTF.

The chain links TRBV6-6 to TRBJ2-7; 8 bases are a match to TRBD1. This CDR3 comprises 13 residues. CDR1 is MNHNY and CDR2 is SVGAGI in the germline V gene (reference sequence). With 5 bases clipped from V and 5 bases from J, the junction kept 5 bases outside the gene matches. The CDR3 sequence is CASSPGGRNEQYF. The CDR3 nucleotides are TGTGCCAGCAGTCCAGGGGGCAGGAACGAGCAGTACTTC.

V and J are TRBV6-5 and TRBJ2-7, with D hard to call. Trimming shortened V by 3 bases and J by 0 bases, and 12 bases separated the two germline ends. Germline V gives CDR1 MNHEY, CDR2 SVGAGI. This CDR3 region has 15 residues. The CDR3 sequence is CASSYTHQSSYEQYF. CDR3 in DNA: TGTGCCAGCAGTTATACGCACCAAAGCTCCTACGAGCAGTACTTC.

This clone has just one count. The chain joins TRBV4-1 to TRBJ1-3; TRBD1 agrees at 7 bases. The CDR3 runs to 16 residues. The germline V gene encodes CDR1 MGHRA and CDR2 YSYEKL. J was trimmed by 3 bases and V by 3 bases; bases with no gene match: 8. The DNA for the CDR3 is TGCGCCAGCAGCCATTTACGACAGGGTTTTGGAAACACCATATATTTT. This gives the protein CASSHLRQGFGNTIYF.

This clone was seen only a few times. The rearrangement uses TRBV11-3 and TRBJ1-1; 8 nucleotides match TRBD1. The germline V gene encodes CDR1 SGHNT and CDR2 YENEEA. Trimming at V came to 5 bases and at J to 3 bases, leaving 5 bases not matched to a gene. CDR3 size: 14 residues. The CDR3 bases are TGTGCCAGCAGCCTCCAGGGGGCGGACACTGAAGCTTTCTTT. Translating gives CASSLQGADTEAFF.

This clone has a handful of counts. Distinct nucleotide sequences in the sample also encode this CDR3. The chain combines TRBV9 with TRBJ1-3, with D unresolved. Germline V CDR1 and CDR2: SGDLS, YYNGEE. The V end lost 0 bases, the J end lost 3 bases, and 1 base lay between the germline ends. This CDR3 is 12 amino acids long. CDR3 in amino acids: CASSVDGNTIYF. The CDR3 coding sequence is TGTGCCAGCAGCGTAGATGGAAACACCATATATTTT.

V gene TRBV7-2 combines with J gene TRBJ1-1, with TRBD1 as a possible D gene (5 bases). V was clipped by 4 bases and J by 1 base, with 13 bases between them. Germline CDR1 is SGHTA and CDR2 is FQGNSA. This CDR3 is 15 amino acids long. The CDR3 sequence: CASSSQSGPNTEAFF. The CDR3 DNA follows: TGTGCCAGCAGCTCCCAATCGGGGCCGAACACTGAAGCTTTCTTT.

The gene calls are TRBV9 and TRBJ1-3; D is uncertain. Germline V CDR1 and CDR2: SGDLS, YYNGEE. The CDR3 totals 15 residues. V was cut by 3 bases and J by 7 bases, with 17 bases left in between. The CDR3 DNA reads as TGTGCCAGCAGCGCCCTTGACGGGGAGCGGAACACCATATATTTT. Encoded protein: CASSALDGERNTIYF. Combining the CDR3 with reference TRBV9 and TRBJ1-3 gives the whole variable domain DSGVTQTPKHLITATGQRVTLRCSPRSGDLSVYWYQQSLDQGLQFLIQYYNGEERAKGNILERFSAQQFPDLHSELNLSSLELGDSALYFCASSALDGERNTIYFGEGSWLTVV.

This clone was counted a single time. The chain couples TRBV4-1 to TRBJ2-2; D perhaps matches TRBD1 (6 bases). Germline CDR1 is MGHRA and CDR2 is YSYEKL. The CDR3 is 13 residues long. Trimming removed 4 bases from V and 6 bases from J, with 9 bases in between. CDR3 DNA: TGCGCCAGCAGCCTAACAGGGCCCGGGGAGCTGTTTTTT. It encodes CASSLTGPGELFF.

The chain couples TRBV6-5 to TRBJ2-2; no firm D call. This CDR3 is built from 13 residues. The germline V and J ends were trimmed by 7 bases and 7 bases, with 13 bases remaining between them. CDR1 and CDR2 (germline): MNHEY, SVGAGI. CDR3 loop: CASKNNRVGELFF. The CDR3 bases are TGTGCCAGCAAGAATAATAGGGTCGGGGAGCTGTTTTTT.

In this sample, this clone turned up once. The rearrangement joins TRBV10-3 to TRBJ2-7, with TRBD2 identical over 15 bases. J lost 4 bases, V lost 3 bases, and 4 bases had no gene match. Germline CDR1 and CDR2: ENHRY and SYGVKD. This CDR3 spans 16 amino acids. CDR3 sequence: CAISDPGLAGGYEQYF. CDR3 sequence (DNA): TGTGCCATCAGTGACCCTGGACTAGCGGGAGGGTACGAGCAGTACTTC.

J is TRBJ1-1 and V is TRBV5-4, with D unclear. The CDR3 spans 14 residues. The germline V gene has CDR1 SGHNT and CDR2 YYREEE (reference sequence). The germline V and J ends were trimmed by 0 bases and 0 bases, with 6 bases remaining between them. CDR3 nucleotides: TGTGCCAGCAGCTTGGAGGGATTGAACACTGAAGCTTTCTTT. Amino acids: CASSLEGLNTEAFF.

CDR3 sequence reads: CASSLGHNQPQHF. The CDR3 region has the DNA TGTGCCAGCAGTCTGGGGCACAATCAGCCCCAGCATTTT. This chain joins TRBV6-5 and TRBJ1-5; a possible D gene is TRBD1 (5 bases). V shed 5 bases and J shed 3 bases, with 8 bases lying between them. The CDR3 covers 13 residues. Per the germline V gene, CDR1 is MNHEY and CDR2 is SVGAGI.

J is TRBJ1-4 and V is TRBV5-1, with TRBD1 matching over 7 bases. The ends lost 2 bases at V and 8 bases at J; junction bases unmatched: 6. CDR1 is SGHRS and CDR2 is YFSETQ in the germline V gene. The CDR3 consists of 14 residues. The CDR3 DNA sequence: TGCGCCAGCAGCTTAGGGGGCGCACAGGAAAAACTGTTTTTT. This encodes CASSLGGAQEKLFF.

This clone came up a few times. CDR3 nucleotide sequence: TGTGCCATCAGCCTGGACAGGGCTGGAAACACCATATATTTT. This codes for CAISLDRAGNTIYF. The V gene is TRBV10-3, the J gene TRBJ1-3; TRBD1 agrees at 8 bases. CDR1 ENHRY and CDR2 SYGVKD come from the germline V gene. The V and J ends lost 6 bases and 2 bases, in that order; junction bases with no gene match: 3. The CDR3 sequence is 14 residues long.

The chain uses TRBV19 and TRBJ1-1; unclear D gene. CDR3 length: 17 residues. The V end was cut by 1 base, the J end by 6 bases, with 21 bases between. Germline assignment: CDR1 LNHDA and CDR2 SQIVND (reference sequence). The CDR3: CASSIGPGRRLSPEAFF. CDR3 DNA sequence: TGTGCCAGTAGTATAGGCCCTGGCAGGAGGCTTTCTCCTGAAGCTTTCTTT.

The rearrangement joins TRBV7-3 to TRBJ2-7; no firm D call. CDR1 and CDR2 (germline): SGHTA, FQGTGA. V gave up 0 bases and J gave up 3 bases, with 6 bases separating them. This CDR3 spans 13 amino acids. This chain's CDR3 is CASSLTNSYEQYF. The CDR3 DNA sequence: TGTGCCAGCAGCTTAACGAACAGCTACGAGCAGTACTTC.

This clone was picked up one time. This chain connects TRBV7-9 to TRBJ2-2; a weak D match, TRBD1 (5 bases). Per germline, CDR1 SEHNR and CDR2 FQNEAQ (reference sequence). This CDR3 spans 16 amino acids. V lost 5 bases, J lost 0 bases, and 13 bases lay in between. CDR3 coding DNA: TGTGCCAGCAGCCCGCCCCAGGGCCCGAACACCGGGGAGCTGTTTTTT. Translating gives CASSPPQGPNTGELFF.

The chain carries TRBV2 and TRBJ2-6; the match to TRBD1 covers 8 bases. CDR1 SNHLY and CDR2 FYNNEI come from the germline V gene. With V trimmed by 0 bases and J by 4 bases, 5 bases remained unmatched. This CDR3 region has 17 residues. The CDR3 DNA reads as TGTGCCAGCAGTGAAGCGCTCCAGGGGGCAGGGGCCAACGTCCTGACTTTC. Protein product: CASSEALQGAGANVLTF.

This clone was detected a few times. This rearrangement joins TRBV4-2 to TRBJ1-1; no reliable D call. The germline V gene encodes CDR1 LGHNA and CDR2 YNFKEQ. V shed 4 bases and J shed 1 base, with 10 bases lying between them. The CDR3 consists of 14 residues. The chain's CDR3 is CASSPPTSNTEAFF. In DNA, the CDR3 is TGTGCCAGCAGCCCCCCGACATCGAACACTGAAGCTTTCTTT.

Written as DNA, the CDR3 is TGCGCCAGCGGGGGCTCCTACAATGAGCAGTTCTTC. This translates into CASGGSYNEQFF. The V call is TRBV5-1, the J call TRBJ2-1; D may match TRBD1 or TRBD2 (5 bases each). The germline V gene has CDR1 SGHRS and CDR2 YFSETQ. CDR3 length: 12 amino acids. Trimming cost V 7 bases and J 0 bases, with 5 bases left between them. Variable domain in full (rest from reference TRBV5-1 and TRBJ2-1): KAGVTQTPRYLIKTRGQQVTLSCSPISGHRSVSWYQQTPGQGLQFLFEYFSETQRNKGNFPGRFSGRQFSNSRSEMNVSTLELGDSALYLCASGGSYNEQFFGPGTRLTVL.

The J gene is TRBJ1-1, the V gene TRBV27; 10 nucleotides align to TRBD1. Trimming removed 2 bases from V and 4 bases from J; junction bases left unmatched: 4. Germline V gene lookup returns CDR1 MNHEY and CDR2 SMNVEV (reference sequence). The length of the CDR3 is 15 residues. The CDR3 sequence: CASSLRQGAITEAFF. CDR3 bases: TGTGCCAGCAGTTTACGACAGGGGGCGATCACTGAAGCTTTCTTT.

The chain recombines TRBV6-6 with TRBJ1-1, with TRBD1 matching over 9 bases. This CDR3 comprises 15 residues. Germline loops: CDR1 MNHNY, CDR2 SVGAGI (reference sequence). V trimming: 1 base; J trimming: 5 bases; junction bases outside the gene matches: 5. CDR3: CASSYWTGTGTEAFF. CDR3 bases: TGTGCCAGCAGTTACTGGACCGGGACAGGGACTGAAGCTTTCTTT.

CDR3 nucleotide sequence: TGTGCCAGCAGTGACTCTCTCTCGGGCGGGGCCTACAATGAGCAGTTCTTC. Its protein product is CASSDSLSGGAYNEQFF. The chain recombines TRBV6-4 with TRBJ2-1, with D maybe TRBD2 (6 bases). This CDR3 region has 17 residues. Germline V gives CDR1 MRHNA, CDR2 SNTAGT. The V end was cut by 0 bases, the J end by 2 bases, with 14 bases between.

The chain couples TRBV30 to TRBJ1-5; no clear D. The CDR3 extends over 13 amino acids. CDR1 is GTSNPN, CDR2 SVGIG, per germline (reference sequence). V was clipped by 1 base and J by 4 bases, with 8 bases between them. Here the CDR3 DNA reads TGTGCCTGGAGTGCAAAAAGAAATCAGCCCCAGCATTTT. Encoded protein: CAWSAKRNQPQHF.

The V gene is TRBV28, the J gene TRBJ2-2; tentative D call: TRBD1 (5 bases). The V gene's germline CDR1 is MDHEN and CDR2 SYDVKM. The CDR3 has 15 amino acids. The ends were cut back, 7 bases at V and 0 bases at J, with 12 bases in the middle. The CDR3 DNA reads as TGTGCCAGCAAGGGGCGGTACACGAACACCGGGGAGCTGTTTTTT. It encodes CASKGRYTNTGELFF.

The chain uses TRBV11-2 and TRBJ1-2; D is unclear. There are 13 residues in the CDR3. Trimming pared 1 base from V and 4 bases from J, leaving 7 bases between. Per germline, CDR1 SGHAT and CDR2 FQNNGV. The CDR3 sequence: CASSLGRGYGYTF. The CDR3 DNA reads as TGTGCCAGCAGCTTAGGGCGGGGCTATGGCTACACCTTC. Drawing the rest from reference TRBV11-2 and TRBJ1-2, the complete variable domain is EAGVAQSPRYKIIEKRQSVAFWCNPISGHATLYWYQQILGQGPKLLIQFQNNGVVDDSQLPKDRFSAERLKGVDSTLKIQPAKLEDSAVYLCASSLGRGYGYTFGSGTRLTVV.

This rearrangement joins TRBV19 to TRBJ2-5; D gene unclear. Deletions cut 4 bases from V and 1 base from J, with 4 bases between. The CDR3 has 12 residues. The germline CDR1 and CDR2 sequences are LNHDA and SQIVND (reference sequence). In DNA form, the CDR3 reads TGTGCCAGTAGTAGCCGCCAAGAGACCCAGTACTTC. Translation: CASSSRQETQYF.

The V and J genes are TRBV6-1 and TRBJ1-5; 8 nucleotides align to TRBD1. The CDR3 covers 15 residues. Trimming took 1 base from V and 3 from J; bases not matched to a gene: 2. Germline V gene sequence: CDR1 MNHNS, CDR2 SASEGT. The CDR3, as DNA: TGTGCCAGCAGTGAAGGGACAGGGTACAATCAGCCCCAGCATTTT. Its protein is CASSEGTGYNQPQHF.

The gene calls are TRBV6-5 and TRBJ1-1; the match to TRBD1 covers 12 bases. This CDR3 has 15 residues. Germline loops: CDR1 MNHEY, CDR2 SVGAGI. The ends lost 6 bases at V and 6 bases at J; junction bases unmatched: 8. The CDR3 here is CASRRDRGPTAEAFF. The CDR3 region has the DNA TGTGCCAGCAGGCGGGACAGGGGGCCGACGGCTGAAGCTTTCTTT.